This T cell receptor (beta chain) is from a study of tumor-infiltrating lymphocytes in primary liver carcinoma. It was from around 20-30 mg of unsorted bulk tissue that RNA and DNA were co-extracted. Patients were treatment-naive with chronic HBV infection. Using a constant-region primer together with ProtoScript II reverse transcriptase, TCR beta cDNA was made from around 500 ng of total RNA. The TCR beta library was amplified through three nested multiplex PCR rounds in a modified ARM-PCR procedure. TCRdb reanalysed the multiplex PCR reads using MiXCR and keeps one entry per CDR3 protein. The sample holds about 100,000 distinct CDR3 sequences; 55% to 80% are singletons and the top ten take 12%. The TCR originated in an older woman with primary liver carcinoma and hepatitis B virus infection. The sample comprised liver tumor tissue from sampling region 2. Subset: tumor region T2, inferior pole.

The CDR3 reads CASSLGTAYTEAFF. CDR3 coding DNA: TGCGCCAGCAGCCTTGGGACAGCATACACTGAAGCTTTCTTT. V gene TRBV5-1 combines with J gene TRBJ1-1; TRBD1 matches 7 bases. Germline loops: CDR1 SGHRS, CDR2 YFSETQ. V gave up 4 bases and J gave up 3 bases; unmatched junction bases: 6. CDR3 size: 14 residues.